The rows below give T cell receptor beta chains drawn from one sample of a study of regulatory T cells in long-lasting Graves disease. One entry per CDR3 protein, called by TCRdb with MiXCR from the multiplex PCR reads. Of roughly 500,000 distinct CDR3 sequences listed, approximately 22% are singletons. Here the sequenced sample was peripheral blood mononuclear cells (PBMCs), taken when the disease was refractory, from a patient treated with antithyroid drugs. Source of these receptors: a female donor with Graves disease. CDR3s include the opening cysteine and the closing phenylalanine or tryptophan. Fields, in order: V gene, CDR3 length, CDR3 protein.

TRBV19 15 CASNRQGGSLQPQHF
TRBV6-2/TRBV6-3 17 CASSEAPLTGDTDTQYF
TRBV12-3/TRBV12-4 15 CASSPFDGLGNTIYF
TRBV5-1 14 CASSFTGARDEQYF
TRBV29-1 10 CSGRSDTQYF
TRBV27 16 CASSSRTGGFNTEAFF
TRBV2 15 CASSAQTGRSTEAFF
TRBV12-3/TRBV12-4 13 CASSGQVTGELFF
TRBV30 14 CAWSMNRQGTEAFF
TRBV20-1 14 CSATSGQVADTQYF
TRBV6-2/TRBV6-3 14 CASTADNSNQPQHF
TRBV28 15 CASSSWVRGNYEQYF
TRBV12-3/TRBV12-4 13 CASTRAGANVLTF
TRBV11-2 16 CASSLDWTLKEETQYF
TRBV9 17 CASSVGMGTGNDYGYTF
TRBV30 14 CAWSVAGAANEQYF
TRBV10-3 12 CAISEPGQSQHF
TRBV6-2/TRBV6-3 14 CASQSLFSGNTIYF
TRBV19 16 CASSPGTSGGQETQYF
TRBV12-3/TRBV12-4 16 CASSADPGLAGGPEYF
TRBV5-1 12 CASTMDYRKKYF
TRBV10-3 15 CAIRLQTGQAYGYTF
TRBV30 13 CAWNDANPYEQYF
TRBV7-2 14 CASSLDQVQETQYF
TRBV18 16 CASSPQGTGVNEKLFF
TRBV19 15 CASSIATARVGEAFF
TRBV20-1 15 CSARSDGRSGNTIYF
TRBV12-5 19 CASGLGGSAGRFLDNEQFF
TRBV6-1 14 CASSTARGLLGQYF
TRBV29-1 13 CSVEGTGNQPQHF
TRBV30 14 CAWSTGTSTGELFF
TRBV11-2 12 CASSSHNSPLHF
TRBV7-9 13 CASSLPGGGGQYF
TRBV6-2/TRBV6-3 17 CASSYPPRGEVTGELFF
TRBV28 12 CASSPNTDTQYF
TRBV19 15 CASSIVAGASYEQYF
TRBV7-9 12 CASSQGVNEQYF